The table lists the clone carrying this T cell receptor (beta chain) with many counts. Healthy Caucasian individuals made up all the donors. This record comes from a study of identical twins. The CDR3 loop spans 16 amino acids. Per the germline V gene, CDR1 is SGHAT and CDR2 is FQNNGV. The V and J ends lost 1 base and 3 bases, in that order; junction bases with no gene match: 3. Unique molecular identifiers were in the cDNA, with template-switch universal primer binding. Via MiXCR, TCRdb re-called the 5' RACE reads, giving one row per CDR3 protein. The data hold around 230,000 distinct CDR3 sequences, with 6.5% to 8% observed a single time. These data were also reused for a study on T cells expressing NK-cell markers. Turning to that study: Dominant NKG2C+ clonotypes were found to form about 1.0-7.5% of CD8+ T cells in over 5 donors. A few of the donors also had these clonotypes leading their CD3+CD56-NKG2C+ fraction.

This sequence was found in a woman aged 18-29 years in good health. The V and J genes are TRBV11-2 and TRBJ2-3, with TRBD2 identical over 11 bases. Sequencing was done on a sample of CD8+ T cells sorted from blood. The CDR3 here is CASSLVLAGVTDTQYF. As DNA, the CDR3 is TGTGCCAGCAGCTTAGTACTAGCGGGAGTGACAGATACGCAGTATTTT.